The 23 T cell receptor beta chains below come from one sample, sequenced in a study of control samples from healthy donors and cancer patients. The method was immunoSEQ multiplex PCR; TCRdb's version includes in-frame clones alone and lacks a portion of them. The repertoire holds 150,000 to 200,000 clones, with nearly 90% as singletons. The specimen sequenced was blood. Receptor source: a woman aged 45-59 years in good health.

By share, this clone ranks as medium-sized. This chain connects TRBV29-1 to TRBJ2-7; 8 bases map to TRBD1. This CDR3 comprises 13 residues. Germline CDR1 is SQVTM and CDR2 is ANQGSEA. Trimming took 7 bases from V and 2 from J; bases not matched to a gene: 7. The CDR3: CSATGQDPYEQYF. CDR3 nucleotides: TGCAGCGCCACGGGACAGGACCCCTACGAGCAGTACTTC.

The V call is TRBV5-6, the J call TRBJ2-2, with 11 bases lining up with TRBD2. The CDR3 is 17 amino acids. CDR1 SGHDT and CDR2 YYEEEE come from the germline V gene. V was pared by 1 base and J by 0 bases, with 2 bases of the junction left unmatched. The CDR3 DNA follows: TGTGCCAGCAGCTTGAATAGCGGGGGGGCGAACACCGGGGAGCTGTTTTTT. This codes for CASSLNSGGANTGELFF.

V usage is TRBV29-1 and J usage is TRBJ1-1; no reliable D call. This CDR3 has 13 residues. Per germline, CDR1 SQVTM and CDR2 ANQGSEA. Trimming cost V 4 bases and J 6 bases, with 15 bases left between them. In DNA, the CDR3 is TGCAGCGTTGTTGAGGTAATTAGGGCTGAAGCTTTCTTT. It encodes CSVVEVIRAEAFF.

The V call is TRBV6-5, the J call TRBJ2-5, with 8 bases matching TRBD1. This CDR3 spans 15 amino acids. The germline CDR1 and CDR2 sequences are MNHEY and SVGAGI. V lost 6 bases to trimming and J lost 4 bases; unmatched junction nucleotides: 10. Here the CDR3 DNA reads TGTGCCAGCAGCCTCCGGACAGGGCGAGCAGAGACCCAGTACTTC. Amino acids: CASSLRTGRAETQYF.

This clone was counted a few times. The chain uses TRBV5-5 and TRBJ2-2, with D possibly being TRBD2 (6 bases). This CDR3 is 15 amino acids long. Per the germline V gene, CDR1 is SGHKS and CDR2 is YYEKEE (reference sequence). Trimming shortened V by 2 bases and J by 5 bases, and 13 bases separated the two germline ends. This CDR3 reads CASSFDPGLTGELFF. The CDR3 bases are TGTGCCAGCAGCTTCGACCCGGGACTTACCGGGGAGCTGTTTTTT.

The V gene is TRBV14, the J gene TRBJ2-7; D gene unclear. Germline V lookup: CDR1 SGHDN, CDR2 FVKESK. The CDR3 runs 15 residues. V lost 3 bases, J lost 2 bases, and 14 bases lay in between. The DNA for the CDR3 is TGTGCCAGCAGCCACTTTGAACGGCCCGCCTACGAGCAGTACTTC. The encoded protein is CASSHFERPAYEQYF. The variable domain in full, completed from reference TRBV14 and TRBJ2-7, reads EAGVTQFPSHSVIEKGQTVTLRCDPISGHDNLYWYRRVMGKEIKFLLHFVKESKQDESGMPNNRFLAERTGGTYSTLKVQPAELEDSGVYFCASSHFERPAYEQYFGPGTRLTVT.

The chain is built from TRBV6-4 and TRBJ1-1; weak D call: TRBD1 (5 bases). V was clipped by 6 bases and J by 1 base, with 15 bases between them. CDR1 MRHNA and CDR2 SNTAGT come from the germline V gene. The CDR3 covers 15 residues. Written as DNA, the CDR3 is TGTGCCAGCAGCGCCCAGGGTGCCGGGAACACTGAAGCTTTCTTT. It yields the protein CASSAQGAGNTEAFF.

V and J are TRBV19 and TRBJ2-1, with D perhaps given as TRBD1 or TRBD2 (6 bases each). CDR1 is LNHDA, CDR2 SQIVND, per germline (reference sequence). This CDR3 is 13 amino acids long. V was trimmed by 3 bases and J by 6 bases, leaving 9 bases between them. The CDR3 DNA reads as TGTGCCAGTAGTATTGAGGGGGGCAATGAGCAGTTCTTC. Its translation is CASSIEGGNEQFF.

V is TRBV10-3 and J is TRBJ2-1, with 9 bases that match TRBD2. The CDR3 spans 19 residues. Germline CDR1 is ENHRY and CDR2 is SYGVKD. Trimming took 0 bases from V and 1 from J; bases not matched to a gene: 10. The CDR3 loop reads CAISESGLAGIGSYNEQFF. The CDR3 coding sequence is TGTGCCATCAGTGAGTCGGGGCTAGCGGGAATCGGGTCCTACAATGAGCAGTTCTTC.

This clone has a single count. The genes are TRBV5-5 and TRBJ1-5; D might be TRBD1 (6 bases). Between the trimmed V and J ends, which lost 4 bases and 2 bases, there was a span of 13 bases. Germline-derived CDR1 and CDR2 are SGHKS and YYEKEE (reference sequence). The CDR3 totals 15 residues. The CDR3 nucleotides are TGTGCCAGCAGCGCACTGACAGGCGGCAATCAGCCCCAGCATTTT. This sequence encodes CASSALTGGNQPQHF.

The V gene is TRBV6-2 or TRBV6-3, the J gene TRBJ1-1; TRBD1 might be the D (6 bases). The CDR3 spans 15 residues. The V gene's germline CDR1 is MNHEY and CDR2 SVGEGT. The V and J ends lost 4 bases and 3 bases respectively, with 15 bases between them. Written as DNA, the CDR3 is TGTGCCAGCAGTTCCCAGGGGCCAGGGTACACTGAAGCTTTCTTT. It specifies CASSSQGPGYTEAFF.

The rearrangement links TRBV25-1 to TRBJ1-1, with unresolved D. The CDR3 loop spans 14 amino acids. The germline gives CDR1 MGHDK, CDR2 SYGVNS. V was pared by 9 bases and J by 1 base, with 15 bases between. As DNA, the CDR3 is TGTGCCAGTTCTCTCGGGTCGGAGAACACTGAAGCTTTCTTT. As protein: CASSLGSENTEAFF.

V gene TRBV6-2 or TRBV6-3 combines with J gene TRBJ2-1; 7 bases are a match to TRBD1. The junction had 14 bases not matched to a gene; V was cut back by 2 bases and J by 7 bases. The CDR3 runs to 17 residues. The germline CDR1 and CDR2 sequences are MNHEY and SVGEGT. Here the CDR3 reads CASSYPRQGGLANEQFF. The DNA for the CDR3 is TGTGCCAGCAGTTACCCCCGACAGGGTGGTTTAGCAAATGAGCAGTTCTTC.

The V and J genes are TRBV19 and TRBJ2-6; TRBD1 matches 8 bases. CDR3 size: 18 residues. The V gene end was trimmed by 5 bases and the J gene end by 2 bases; junction bases not matched to a gene: 11. Per germline, CDR1 LNHDA and CDR2 SQIVND (reference sequence). CDR3 bases: TGTGCCAGTAGTGATTACAGGGGGATATCGACTGGGGCCAACGTCCTGACTTTC. It yields the protein CASSDYRGISTGANVLTF.

This clone turned up a few times. The chain carries TRBV29-1 and TRBJ1-2; tentatively, D is TRBD1 (5 bases). Germline-derived CDR1 and CDR2 are SQVTM and ANQGSEA. The CDR3 extends over 16 amino acids. V lost 3 bases and J 0 bases, leaving 17 bases between the germline ends. CDR3 in DNA: TGCAGCGTTGAGGGACTGGAGGTTAGAGCTAACTATGGCTACACCTTC. This translates into CSVEGLEVRANYGYTF.

V gene TRBV27 combines with J gene TRBJ2-2, with 8 positions matching TRBD2. In germline, CDR1 is MNHEY, CDR2 SMNVEV (reference sequence). Trimming removed 8 bases from V and 6 bases from J; junction bases left unmatched: 8. This CDR3 spans 14 amino acids. The CDR3 nucleotides are TGTGCCAGCCTCCGACTAGCGACGGCCGGGGAGCTGTTTTTT. Its protein is CASLRLATAGELFF.

This chain joins TRBV18 and TRBJ2-7; no firm D call. This CDR3 is 13 amino acids long. The V end lost 2 bases, the J end lost 2 bases, and 7 bases lay between the germline ends. Germline CDR1 is KGHSH and CDR2 is LQKENI. CDR3 coding DNA: TGTGCCAGCTCACCAGGGTCGACCTACGAGCAGTACTTC. Translation gives CASSPGSTYEQYF.

The rearrangement links TRBV30 to TRBJ1-2; weak D call: TRBD1 (6 bases). The germline V gene encodes CDR1 GTSNPN and CDR2 SVGIG (reference sequence). V lost 4 bases and J lost 4, with 19 bases in between. This CDR3 is built from 15 residues. Here the CDR3 reads CAWTPAGRGPYGYTF. CDR3 coding DNA: TGTGCCTGGACCCCCGCCGGGCGGGGGCCCTATGGCTACACCTTC.

This clone was seen a single time. This chain connects TRBV3-1 (or the pseudogene TRBV3-2) to TRBJ1-2; 10 bases are a match to TRBD1. The CDR3 length is 16 residues. The V segment lost 3 bases and the J segment 3 bases; nucleotides outside the gene matches: 7. Germline V lookup: CDR1 LGHDT, CDR2 YNNKEL (reference sequence). CDR3 DNA sequence: TGTGCCAGCAGCCACCAGACAGGGGGCACGTACTATGGCTACACCTTC. It translates to CASSHQTGGTYYGYTF.

The rearrangement joins TRBV27 to TRBJ1-5; D is ambiguous. Per germline, CDR1 MNHEY and CDR2 SMNVEV (reference sequence). The CDR3 runs to 13 residues. Between the trimmed V and J ends, which lost 3 bases and 6 bases, there was a span of 9 bases. For the CDR3, the DNA is TGTGCCAGCAGTTTCGGGGAGGGTCAGCCCCAGCATTTT. Its translation: CASSFGEGQPQHF.

The count of this clone is one. The J gene is TRBJ2-1, the V gene TRBV9; no reliable D call. In germline, CDR1 is SGDLS, CDR2 YYNGEE. The V end lost 0 bases, the J end lost 1 base, and 8 bases lay between the germline ends. The CDR3 consists of 15 residues. The CDR3 nucleotides are TGTGCCAGCAGCGTAGGGCCCGGTTCCTACAATGAGCAGTTCTTC. Translated: CASSVGPGSYNEQFF.

The chain has TRBV6-5 and TRBJ1-2, with a possible D match to TRBD1 (5 bases). The CDR3 totals 16 residues. V lost 2 bases and J 6 bases, leaving 19 bases between the germline ends. From germline, CDR1 is MNHEY and CDR2 SVGAGI. In DNA, the CDR3 is TGTGCCAGCAGTTACGATCCGGGACGGACCCTTGATGGCTACACCTTC. Amino acids: CASSYDPGRTLDGYTF.

The rearrangement uses TRBV12-2 and TRBJ1-5. TRBV12-2 is labeled a pseudogene. This CDR3 region has 15 residues. The CDR3 here is CASRLAADRNQPQHF. The DNA for the CDR3 is TGTGCAAGTCGCTTAGCGGCGGACCGAAATCAGCCCCAGCATTTT.